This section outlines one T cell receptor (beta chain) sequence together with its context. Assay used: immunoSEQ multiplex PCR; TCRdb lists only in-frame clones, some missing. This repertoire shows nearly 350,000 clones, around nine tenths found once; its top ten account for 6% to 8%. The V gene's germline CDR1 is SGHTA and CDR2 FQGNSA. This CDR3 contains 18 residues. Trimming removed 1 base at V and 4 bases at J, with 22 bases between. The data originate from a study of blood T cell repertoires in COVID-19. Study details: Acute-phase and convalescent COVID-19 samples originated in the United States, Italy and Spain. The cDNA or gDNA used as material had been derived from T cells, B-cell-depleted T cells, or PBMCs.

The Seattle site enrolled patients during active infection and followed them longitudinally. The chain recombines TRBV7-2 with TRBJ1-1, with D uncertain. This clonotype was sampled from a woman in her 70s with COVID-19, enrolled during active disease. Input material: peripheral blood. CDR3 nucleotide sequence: TGTGCCAGCAGCTTAGTCGGAGGATTTCCAGGAATAGGCACTGAAGCTTTCTTT. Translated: CASSLVGGFPGIGTEAFF.